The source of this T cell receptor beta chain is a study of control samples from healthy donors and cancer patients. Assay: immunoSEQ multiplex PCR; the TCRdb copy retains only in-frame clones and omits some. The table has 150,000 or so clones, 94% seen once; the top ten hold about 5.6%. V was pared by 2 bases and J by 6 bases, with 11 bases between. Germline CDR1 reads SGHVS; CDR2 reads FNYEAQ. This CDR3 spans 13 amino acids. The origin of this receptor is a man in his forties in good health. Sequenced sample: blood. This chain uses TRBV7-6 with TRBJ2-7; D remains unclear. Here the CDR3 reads CASSLNRYREQYF. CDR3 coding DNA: TGTGCCAGCAGCTTAAACCGATATCGCGAGCAGTACTTC.